The source of this T cell receptor beta chain is a study of shared clonotypes between healthy human individuals. Study-wide context: Serving as donors were two women and a few men, whose ages spanned 18 to 49. Study-wide results and limits: Represented genetic and exposure-history diversity was restricted by having few donors. Naive CD4 clonotype sharing across several donors was approximately 5.2%.

V lost 8 bases to trimming and J lost 7 bases, with 15 bases between them. The length of the CDR3 is 12 residues. From germline, CDR1 is MDHEN and CDR2 SYDVKM. Comment on this clone: Its target is not known.

Generated by immunoSEQ multiplex PCR, the TCRdb table keeps only in-frame clones and is missing some. Of more than 1 million clones listed, more than 75% are singletons. The specimen sequenced was memory CD4+ T cells from PBMCs. As for subset: CD45RA-negative fraction. This sequence joins TRBV28 and TRBJ2-7; possibly TRBD1 for D (6 bases). This TCR came from a man between 18 and 29 years old in good health. Some clones in this sample may be carry-over from other donors' samples. The CDR3 loop is CASRLTGLEQYF. CDR3 nucleotide sequence: TGTGCCAGCCGATTAACAGGGCTAGAGCAGTACTTC.